A selection of T cell receptor beta chains follows, all from one sample in a study of OX40 agonist ivuxolimab in advanced cancers. Assay used: immunoSEQ multiplex PCR; TCRdb lists only in-frame clones, some missing. The sample records approximately 66,000 clones, around 84% being singletons. The material was CD4+ or CD8+ T cells sorted from blood, obtained in a trial of the OX40 agonist ivuxolimab. All receptors derive from an adult with an advanced solid tumor such as melanoma, head and neck, liver or kidney cancer. The CDR3 runs from the conserved cysteine through the conserved F or W. D genes are given only for firm matches. The size field is filled for only some rows; it gives once, few, many or a size class.

d_call clone_size j_call v_call cdr3_nt cdr3_aa
- - TRBJ2-7 TRBV5-5 TGTGCCAGCAGCTTGGGTTTCTACGAGCAGTACTTC CASSLGFYEQYF
TRBD1 - TRBJ1-2 TRBV15 TGTGCCACGCGCCGGGACAGGGGAGGTGGATATGGCTACACCTTC CATRRDRGGGYGYTF
- - TRBJ2-5 TRBV5-4 TGTGCCAGCAGCCCGGCTCGGTCCGGAAAGACCCAGTACTTC CASSPARSGKTQYF
TRBD2 - TRBJ2-7 TRBV27 TGTGCCAGCAGTTCTCCGGGGGAGGGCTACGAGCAGTACTTC CASSSPGEGYEQYF
TRBD1 - TRBJ1-2 TRBV29-1 TGCAGCGTTGTGGGACAGGATTCCGGGTATGGCTACACCTTC CSVVGQDSGYGYTF
TRBD1 few TRBJ1-2 TRBV7-2 TGTGCCAGCAGCGTGACAGGGGAAGGCGGCTACACCTTC CASSVTGEGGYTF
- - TRBJ2-3 TRBV7-8 TGTGCCAGCAGCTTATGGGCCTTCAGGACAGATACGCAGTATTTT CASSLWAFRTDTQYF
TRBD1 - TRBJ2-5 TRBV5-4 TGTGCCAGCAGCTTACAGGGGAGAGAGACCCAGTACTTC CASSLQGRETQYF
- - TRBJ2-7 TRBV7-9 TGTGCCAGCAGCTTGCGGGGAGCCGGGTCCTACGAGCAGTACTTC CASSLRGAGSYEQYF
TRBD2 - TRBJ2-7 TRBV28 TGTGCCAGCAGTTCTCTGGGACTAGCGGCACCCTACGAGCAGTACTTC CASSSLGLAAPYEQYF
- - TRBJ2-2 TRBV5-1 TGCGCCAGCAGCTTGAACATCGGGACCACCGGGGAGCTGTTTTTT CASSLNIGTTGELFF
- - TRBJ2-1 TRBV20-1 TGCAGCCACCTAGCGAGAAATGAGCAGTTCTTC CSHLARNEQFF
TRBD1 - TRBJ2-1 TRBV19 TGTGCCAGCCTCGGACAGGGGGCGGGTGAGCAGTTCTTC CASLGQGAGEQFF
TRBD1 - TRBJ2-5 TRBV18 TGTGCCAGCTCGGACAGGCGTCAAGAGACCCAGTACTTC CASSDRRQETQYF
TRBD1 - TRBJ2-3 TRBV2 TGTGCCAGCGGACAGGGGGCCCCCACAGATACGCAGTATTTT CASGQGAPTDTQYF
TRBD2 - TRBJ2-3 TRBV4-2 TGTGCCAGCAGCCATCCCACTAGCGGGAGGACAGATACGCAGTATTTT CASSHPTSGRTDTQYF
TRBD1 - TRBJ1-2 TRBV5-6 TGTGCCAGCAGCCCGGGACAGGGGGCGCGAGGCTACACCTTC CASSPGQGARGYTF
- - TRBJ2-7 TRBV27 TGTGCCAGCGGGGGGGGGCTCCTCTACGAGCAGTACTTC CASGGGLLYEQYF
- - TRBJ2-7 TRBV7-9 TGTGCCAGCAGCTTGTCCCGGGACACCGGGTACGAGCAGTACTTC CASSLSRDTGYEQYF
TRBD2 - TRBJ2-1 TRBV29-1 TGCAGCGCGCTTGTAGCGGGCGCTAGCTCCTACAATGAGCAGTTCTTC CSALVAGASSYNEQFF
- - TRBJ1-6 TRBV11-2 TGTGCCAGCAAGGGGGGGAATAATTCACCCCTCCACTTT CASKGGNNSPLHF
TRBD2 - TRBJ2-3 TRBV28 TGTGCCAGCAGTTTAGTTCGACTAGCGGGGGGGCGGTATACGCAGTATTTT CASSLVRLAGGRYTQYF
TRBD2 - TRBJ2-3 TRBV19 TGTGCCAGTACCAACGGGCGGGAGCCCGGGGATACGCAGTATTTT CASTNGREPGDTQYF
TRBD2 few TRBJ2-5 TRBV7-2 TGTGCCAGCAGCAAACTAGCGCGAGAGACCCAGTACTTC CASSKLARETQYF
- - TRBJ2-3 TRBV5-4 TGTGCCAGCAGCCGAGACCCCACAGATACGCAGTATTTT CASSRDPTDTQYF
- once TRBJ2-3 TRBV7-6 TGTGCCAGCAGCTTAGGGCCAGCAAGAGGGTCAGATACGCAGTATTTT CASSLGPARGSDTQYF
- once TRBJ2-3 TRBV5-1 TGCGCCAGCAGCTTGGGACCGAGCACAGATACGCAGTATTTT CASSLGPSTDTQYF
- - TRBJ2-1 TRBV11-3 TGTGCCAGCTCCTTAGGTCCTTACAATGAGCAGTTCTTC CASSLGPYNEQFF
- - TRBJ1-6 TRBV7-2 TGTGCCAGCAGTCCCTTCCAGGTCGAAGATTCACCCCTCCACTTT CASSPFQVEDSPLHF
TRBD1 - TRBJ1-2 TRBV11-2 TGTGCCAGCAGCTCGGACAGGGGCGGCTATGGCTACACCTTC CASSSDRGGYGYTF
TRBD2 once TRBJ2-2 TRBV7-7 TGTGCTAGCGGGGACCGTGGCACCGGGGAGCTGTTTTTT CASGDRGTGELFF
TRBD2 - TRBJ2-7 TRBV2 TGTGCCAGCAATATACTAGCGGGGGTTCGGGAGCAGTACTTC CASNILAGVREQYF
- - TRBJ2-3 TRBV11-2 TGTGCCGGGGCGGAGGGGCGTTTCATAGATACGCAGTATTTT CAGAEGRFIDTQYF
TRBD1 few TRBJ1-4 TRBV18 TGTGCCAGCTCACCAAACAGGGGGAGACATGAAAAACTGTTTTTT CASSPNRGRHEKLFF
- - TRBJ1-3 TRBV10-3 TGTGCCATCAGTGAGAGAGGGGGGGATACTGGAAACACCATATATTTT CAISERGGDTGNTIYF
- - TRBJ2-5 TRBV2 TGTGCCAGCAGTGATTGGTCCGGGCAAGAGACCCAGTACTTC CASSDWSGQETQYF
- - TRBJ1-2 TRBV6-1 TGTGCCAGCATTGAAATAGGGACCGGTGGCTACACCTTC CASIEIGTGGYTF
- - TRBJ2-2 TRBV5-5 TGTGCCAGCAGGACGAACACCGGGGAGCTGTTTTTT CASRTNTGELFF
TRBD2 - TRBJ2-5 TRBV7-2 TGTGCCAGCAGCAGGGGACTAGCGGGAGAGACCCAGTACTTC CASSRGLAGETQYF
- - TRBJ2-7 TRBV18 TGTGCCAGCTCACCACCGTGGCAGGGTTACGAGCAGTACTTC CASSPPWQGYEQYF
TRBD1 - TRBJ1-1 TRBV28 TGTGCCAGCAGTTTTCAGGGGGCGCGGAACACTGAAGCTTTCTTT CASSFQGARNTEAFF
- - TRBJ1-2 TRBV11-2 TGTGCCAGCAGCTTAACCAGGGGTGACTATGGCTACACCTTC CASSLTRGDYGYTF
- - TRBJ2-7 TRBV7-2 TGTGCCAGCAGCGTGCCCTCCTACGAGCAGTACTTC CASSVPSYEQYF
- - TRBJ1-6 TRBV6-6 TGTGCCAGCAGTTCGACCAATGTATCACCCCTCCACTTT CASSSTNVSPLHF
TRBD1 - TRBJ1-3 TRBV5-1 TGCGCCAGCAGCGCCGGACAGGGTCTCAACTCTGGAAACACCATATATTTT CASSAGQGLNSGNTIYF
- once TRBJ2-5 TRBV7-9 TGTGCCAGCAGACCCCGACAGAGGGAGACCCAGTACTTC CASRPRQRETQYF
TRBD2 once TRBJ2-7 TRBV7-2 TGTGCCAGCAGTATTAGCGGGGGGACGTCCTACGAGCAGTACTTC CASSISGGTSYEQYF
- - TRBJ2-2 TRBV7-9 TGTGCCACCGGGGTAGGGAACACCGGGGAGCTGTTTTTT CATGVGNTGELFF
TRBD1 - TRBJ1-2 TRBV9 TGTGCCAGCAGCGGACTGAGGGGGCGAGGCTACACCTTC CASSGLRGRGYTF
TRBD1 - TRBJ2-7 TRBV6-5 TGTGCCAGCAGTTCCTGGGACAGGCCCTACGAGCAGTACTTC CASSSWDRPYEQYF
TRBD1 - TRBJ1-1 TRBV18 TGTGCCAGCTCACTCGGACAGGACACTGAAGCTTTCTTT CASSLGQDTEAFF
- - TRBJ1-1 TRBV2 TGTGCCAGCGCGAGGCTGATGAACACTGAAGCTTTCTTT CASARLMNTEAFF
- - TRBJ2-5 TRBV5-1 TGCGCCAGCAGCCTCGGTCCGCGGGAGACCCAGTACTTC CASSLGPRETQYF